Below, 28 T cell receptor beta chains from the same sample are listed, as sequenced in a study of OX40 agonist ivuxolimab in advanced cancers. Libraries were prepared by immunoSEQ multiplex PCR; TCRdb keeps only in-frame clonotypes and omits some of them. The repertoire includes about 97,000 clones, less than 90% of them detected once, and roughly 5.5% sits in the top ten. The starting material was CD4+ or CD8+ T cells sorted from blood, obtained in a trial of the OX40 agonist ivuxolimab. Receptors were obtained from an adult with an advanced solid tumor such as melanoma, head and neck, liver or kidney cancer.

The count of this clone is one. J is TRBJ1-2 and V is TRBV7-9, with D possibly TRBD1 on 5 matching bases. Germline values: CDR1 SEHNR, CDR2 FQNEAQ (reference sequence). The CDR3 has 16 amino acids. V lost 1 base and J lost 0, with 12 bases in between. CDR3 coding DNA: TGTGCCAGCAGCTTAGTTACTCCAGGGCCTAACTATGGCTACACCTTC. As protein: CASSLVTPGPNYGYTF.

V is TRBV6-1 and J is TRBJ1-4; TRBD1 matches 7 bases. The germline gives CDR1 MNHNS, CDR2 SASEGT. The CDR3 consists of 15 residues. V lost 6 bases and J lost 0; bases outside the gene matches: 4. CDR3 bases: TGTGCCAGCAGGGGAACAGGGGCAACTAATGAAAAACTGTTTTTT. It yields the protein CASRGTGATNEKLFF.

The chain carries TRBV9 and TRBJ1-6; 7 positions match TRBD1. Germline V gene sequence: CDR1 SGDLS, CDR2 YYNGEE. The CDR3 is made up of 14 amino acids. The V gene end was trimmed by 4 bases and the J gene end by 10 bases; junction bases not matched to a gene: 8. The CDR3 loop is CASSTRGQQSPLHF. The CDR3 bases are TGTGCCAGCAGCACCCGGGGACAGCAGTCACCCCTCCACTTT.

The chain carries TRBV2 and TRBJ2-3; D not resolved. With 6 bases removed from V and 1 base from J, the gap between germline ends came to 8 bases. The CDR3 length is 13 residues. Germline values: CDR1 SNHLY, CDR2 FYNNEI. CDR3 coding DNA: TGTGCCAGCAGGGGCTTTGGCACAGATACGCAGTATTTT. Amino acid sequence: CASRGFGTDTQYF.

This chain connects TRBV29-1 to TRBJ2-5, with D perhaps assigned TRBD1 or TRBD2 (6 bases each). Germline V gene lookup returns CDR1 SQVTM and CDR2 ANQGSEA. This CDR3 is built from 13 residues. Trimming removed 7 bases from V and 7 bases from J, with 19 bases in between. CDR3 in amino acids: CSAARQAGGTQYF. The CDR3 DNA reads TGCAGCGCGGCCCGACAGGCCGGGGGGACCCAGTACTTC.

The chain combines TRBV6-4 with TRBJ1-1, with D possibly matching TRBD1 (5 bases). Germline V gives CDR1 MRHNA, CDR2 SNTAGT. The CDR3 has 12 amino acids. The V end lost 3 bases, the J end lost 6 bases, and 8 bases lay between the germline ends. The CDR3 region has the DNA TGTGCCAGCAGTGAGGGGCTTGCTGAAGCTTTCTTT. As protein: CASSEGLAEAFF.

This chain uses TRBV29-1 with TRBJ2-3; tentatively, D is TRBD1 or TRBD2 (7 bases each). CDR1 SQVTM and CDR2 ANQGSEA come from the germline V gene. V lost 4 bases to trimming and J lost 1 base, with 9 bases between them. The CDR3 consists of 13 residues. The CDR3, as DNA: TGCAGCGTTGCAGGGGGGGGCACAGATACGCAGTATTTT. Its translation: CSVAGGGTDTQYF.

The genes are TRBV30 and TRBJ2-2, with D perhaps TRBD2 (5 bases). Germline V CDR1 and CDR2: GTSNPN, SVGIG (reference sequence). Trimming removed 1 base from V and 9 bases from J, with 15 bases in between. This CDR3 is built from 14 residues. The CDR3 protein is CAWSGGLPGRELFF. Here the CDR3 DNA reads TGTGCCTGGAGTGGAGGGCTTCCCGGTCGGGAGCTGTTTTTT.

The chain links TRBV6-5 to TRBJ2-5, with D unclear. The CDR3 covers 16 residues. V was pared by 2 bases and J by 2 bases, with 15 bases between. Germline V gene lookup returns CDR1 MNHEY and CDR2 SVGAGI. The CDR3 loop reads CASSYAPVNTQETQYF. The CDR3 coding sequence is TGTGCCAGCAGTTACGCCCCGGTGAACACTCAAGAGACCCAGTACTTC.

The genes are TRBV7-3 and TRBJ2-1; D gene unclear. Germline CDR1 SGHTA, CDR2 FQGTGA. The CDR3 sequence is 15 residues long. Trimming took off 4 bases at V and 4 bases at J, with 14 bases between the two ends. The CDR3 loop reads CASSSQSLPYNEQFF. As DNA, the CDR3 is TGTGCCAGCAGCTCGCAGAGCCTCCCTTACAATGAGCAGTTCTTC.

V usage is TRBV18 and J usage is TRBJ2-6; D tentatively reads TRBD1 or TRBD2 (6 bases each). This CDR3 has 17 amino acids. V lost 0 bases, J lost 0 bases, and 9 bases lay in between. The germline CDR1 and CDR2 sequences are KGHSH and LQKENI. CDR3 sequence (DNA): TGTGCCAGCTCACCACCGGGGGGACACTCTGGGGCCAACGTCCTGACTTTC. It translates to CASSPPGGHSGANVLTF.

The chain is built from TRBV7-8 and TRBJ1-1; 7 nucleotides match TRBD1. Germline values: CDR1 SGHVS, CDR2 FQNEAQ. This CDR3 is built from 14 residues. The J segment lost 6 bases and the V segment lost 5 bases, leaving 9 bases of the junction unmatched. The CDR3 here is CASSKRGGVPEAFF. Written as DNA, the CDR3 is TGTGCCAGCAGCAAGCGAGGGGGCGTCCCTGAAGCTTTCTTT.

This chain connects TRBV19 to TRBJ1-5, with no clear D. The CDR3 is 15 residues long. V lost 3 bases, J lost 4 bases, and 13 bases lay in between. Germline-derived CDR1 and CDR2 are LNHDA and SQIVND (reference sequence). The CDR3 is CASSMREVGNQPQHF. The CDR3 DNA is TGTGCCAGTAGTATGAGGGAAGTTGGTAATCAGCCCCAGCATTTT.

This chain links TRBV6-6 with TRBJ1-1, with D maybe TRBD1 (5 bases). Per the germline V gene, CDR1 is MNHNY and CDR2 is SVGAGI (reference sequence). V lost 2 bases to trimming and J lost 7 bases, with 17 bases between them. The length of the CDR3 is 15 residues. The CDR3 is CASSYAPKGGGEAFF. CDR3 coding DNA: TGTGCCAGCAGTTACGCACCGAAGGGCGGGGGTGAAGCTTTCTTT.

Here the CDR3 reads CAISFGWAENTEAFF. CDR3 nucleotides: TGTGCCATCAGCTTCGGGTGGGCAGAGAACACTGAAGCTTTCTTT. The chain employs TRBV10-3 and TRBJ1-1; D gene unclear. There are 15 residues in the CDR3. V shed 6 bases and J shed 1 base, with 15 bases lying between them. CDR1 and CDR2 (germline): ENHRY, SYGVKD.

Details on this clone: The junction and the germline gene differ at one end; a read error may be behind it. This chain uses TRBV6-5 with TRBJ1-6, with no clear D. The germline gives CDR1 MNHEY, CDR2 SVGAGI. The length of the CDR3 is 15 residues. The CDR3 spells CASSYSTDPNSPLHF. CDR3 coding DNA: TGTGCCAGCAGCTACTCGACGGATCCTAATTCACCCCTCCACTTT.

The chain links TRBV6-6 to TRBJ2-6; D gene ambiguous. The CDR3 runs to 16 residues. Germline V gene lookup returns CDR1 MNHNY and CDR2 SVGAGI (reference sequence). V shed 3 bases and J shed 1 base, with 10 bases lying between them. This CDR3 reads CASSYSQSSGANVLTF. In DNA form, the CDR3 reads TGTGCCAGCAGTTATTCGCAGTCTTCTGGGGCCAACGTCCTGACTTTC.

By frequency in the sample, this clone is medium-sized. The chain combines TRBV10-2 with TRBJ1-1, with D possibly TRBD1 on 6 matching bases. The CDR3 is 12 amino acids. V gave up 4 bases and J gave up 11 bases, with 14 bases separating them. Per germline, CDR1 WSHSY and CDR2 SAAADI. DNA for the CDR3: TGCGCCAGCAGTGCGACACAGGGTTGGGCTTTCTTT. Translating gives CASSATQGWAFF.

This chain links TRBV7-9 with TRBJ1-2, with TRBD1 as a possible D gene (6 bases). Trimming pared 2 bases from V and 8 bases from J, leaving 18 bases between. Germline values: CDR1 SEHNR, CDR2 FQNEAQ (reference sequence). The CDR3 runs 15 residues. The CDR3 bases are TGTGCCAGCAGCTTACAGACAGGAGGGGTTGGAGGCTACACCTTC. The encoded protein is CASSLQTGGVGGYTF. Supplemented by reference TRBV7-9 and TRBJ1-2, the full variable domain reads DTGVSQNPRHKITKRGQNVTFRCDPISEHNRLYWYRQTLGQGPEFLTYFQNEAQLEKSRLLSDRFSAERPKGSFSTLEIQRTEQGDSAMYLCASSLQTGGVGGYTFGSGTRLTVV.

The chain has TRBV30 and TRBJ1-5; the D gene is possibly TRBD1 (5 bases). CDR3 size: 13 residues. The V gene's germline CDR1 is GTSNPN and CDR2 SVGIG (reference sequence). V lost 8 bases to trimming and J lost 4 bases, with 15 bases between them. The CDR3 DNA is TGTGCCCCCCCTTCCACAGGAAATCAGCCCCAGCATTTT. Protein sequence: CAPPSTGNQPQHF. The entire variable domain, with the rest obtained from reference TRBV30 and TRBJ1-5, is as follows: SQTIHQWPATLVQPVGSPLSLECTVEGTSNPNLYWYRQAAGRGLQLLFYSVGIGQISSEVPQNLSASRPQDRQFILSSKKLLLSDSGFYLCAPPSTGNQPQHFGDGTRLSIL.

This clone was seen once. The chain recombines TRBV6-5 with TRBJ2-6, with 7 bases aligning to TRBD1. CDR3 length equals 14 residues. Germline CDR1 MNHEY, CDR2 SVGAGI. V lost 2 bases to trimming and J lost 8 bases; unmatched junction nucleotides: 3. CDR3 sequence reads: CASSYRGPPNVLTF. CDR3 DNA sequence: TGTGCCAGCAGTTACAGGGGGCCGCCCAACGTCCTGACTTTC.

The CDR3 loop is CASSSPTSGSSYNEQFF. CDR3 nucleotides: TGTGCCAGCAGCTCCCCGACTAGCGGAAGCTCCTACAATGAGCAGTTCTTC. The chain employs TRBV5-6 and TRBJ2-1; 9 bases fit TRBD2. The J segment lost 0 bases and the V segment lost 3 bases, leaving 7 bases of the junction unmatched. The CDR3 length is 17 residues. Germline CDR1 reads SGHDT; CDR2 reads YYEEEE.

A single count supports this clone. The chain recombines TRBV29-1 with TRBJ1-2; 7 bases line up with TRBD1. The CDR3 extends over 18 amino acids. Germline V gene lookup returns CDR1 SQVTM and CDR2 ANQGSEA. The J segment lost 0 bases and the V segment lost 8 bases, leaving 21 bases of the junction unmatched. In nucleotides, the CDR3 is TGCAGCATCCCAGGGAAGGCACAGGGGAGGATTGCTAACTATGGCTACACCTTC. It specifies CSIPGKAQGRIANYGYTF. Supplemented by reference TRBV29-1 and TRBJ1-2, the full variable domain reads SAVISQKPSRDICQRGTSLTIQCQVDSQVTMMFWYRQQPGQSLTLIATANQGSEATYESGFVIDKFPISRPNLTFSTLTVSNMSPEDSSIYLCSIPGKAQGRIANYGYTFGSGTRLTVV.

In regard to this clone: One end of the junction varies from germline; a read error may be responsible. This chain uses TRBV9 with TRBJ2-1, with 7 positions matching TRBD2. Germline V gene data show CDR1 as SGDLS and CDR2 as YYNGEE. This CDR3 has 10 residues. The CDR3 region has the DNA TGCGCTAGCGGCTACAATGAGCAGTTCTTC. Its protein is CASGYNEQFF.

The CDR3: CASSGLSREAFF. CDR3 DNA: TGTGCCAGCAGCGGCCTAAGTAGAGAAGCTTTCTTT. The V call is TRBV7-9, the J call TRBJ1-1; D gene uncertain. Germline V gene sequence: CDR1 SEHNR, CDR2 FQNEAQ (reference sequence). The CDR3 sequence is 12 residues long. The V gene lost 5 bases and the J gene lost 8 bases, with 12 bases spanning the gap.

The CDR3 sequence is CASSQDPRGGNQPQHF. The CDR3 coding sequence is TGCGCCAGCAGCCAAGATCCCAGGGGAGGCAATCAGCCCCAGCATTTT. This chain links TRBV4-1 with TRBJ1-5; D might be TRBD1 (6 bases). The CDR3 spans 16 residues. From germline, CDR1 is MGHRA and CDR2 YSYEKL. The V end was cut by 0 bases, the J end by 2 bases, with 11 bases between.

This chain links TRBV10-3 with TRBJ2-6, with D unclear. The V gene's germline CDR1 is ENHRY and CDR2 SYGVKD. V dropped 3 bases and J dropped 0 bases, with 9 bases sitting between them. This CDR3 comprises 16 residues. The CDR3 DNA reads as TGTGCCATCAGTGATCAGGTCCTCTCTGGGGCCAACGTCCTGACTTTC. It yields the protein CAISDQVLSGANVLTF.

The J gene is TRBJ2-3, the V gene TRBV5-1; 10 nucleotides match TRBD2. The CDR3 has 14 amino acids. V gave up 4 bases and J gave up 6 bases; unmatched junction bases: 5. Germline loops: CDR1 SGHRS, CDR2 YFSETQ. Here the CDR3 reads CASSGGLAFDTQYF. CDR3 in DNA: TGCGCCAGCAGCGGGGGACTAGCGTTTGATACGCAGTATTTT.